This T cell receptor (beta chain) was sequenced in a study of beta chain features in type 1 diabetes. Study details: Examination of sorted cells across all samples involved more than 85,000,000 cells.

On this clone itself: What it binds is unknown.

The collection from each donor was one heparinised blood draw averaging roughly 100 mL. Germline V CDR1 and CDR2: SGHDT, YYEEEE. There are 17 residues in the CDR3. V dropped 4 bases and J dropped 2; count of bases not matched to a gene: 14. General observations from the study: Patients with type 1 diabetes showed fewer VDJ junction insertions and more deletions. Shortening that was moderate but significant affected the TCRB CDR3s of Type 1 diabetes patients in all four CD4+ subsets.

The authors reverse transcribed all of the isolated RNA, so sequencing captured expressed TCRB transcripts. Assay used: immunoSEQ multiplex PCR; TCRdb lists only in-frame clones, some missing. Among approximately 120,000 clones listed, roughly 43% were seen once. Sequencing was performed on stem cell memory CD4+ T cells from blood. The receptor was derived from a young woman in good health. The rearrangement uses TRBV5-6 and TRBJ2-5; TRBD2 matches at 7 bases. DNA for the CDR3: TGTGCCAGCAGCCCTCCCGGAGGGAGGGTACCACAAGAGACCCAGTACTTC. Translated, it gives CASSPPGGRVPQETQYF.